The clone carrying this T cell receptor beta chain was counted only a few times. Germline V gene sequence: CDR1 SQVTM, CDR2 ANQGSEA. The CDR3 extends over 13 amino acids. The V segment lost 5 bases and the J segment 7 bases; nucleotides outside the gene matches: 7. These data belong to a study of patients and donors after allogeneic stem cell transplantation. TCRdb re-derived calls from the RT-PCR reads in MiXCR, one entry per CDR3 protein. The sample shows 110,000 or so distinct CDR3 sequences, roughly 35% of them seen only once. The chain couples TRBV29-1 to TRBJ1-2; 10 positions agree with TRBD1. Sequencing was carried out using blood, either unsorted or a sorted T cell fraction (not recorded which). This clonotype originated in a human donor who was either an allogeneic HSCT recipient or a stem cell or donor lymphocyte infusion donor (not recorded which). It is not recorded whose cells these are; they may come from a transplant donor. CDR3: CSVQRQGAGGYTF. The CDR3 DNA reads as TGCAGCGTTCAACGACAGGGGGCGGGTGGCTACACCTTC.